These 26 T cell receptor beta chains were sequenced from one sample in a study of identical twins. TCRdb passed the 5' RACE reads through MiXCR, listing each CDR3 protein once. This table has approximately 890,000 distinct CDR3 sequences, approximately 13% appearing once. The same data also contributed to another study, on yellow fever vaccine responses in identical twins.

The source material was PBMCs. The receptors come from a woman younger than 30 in good health.

The chain uses TRBV7-8 and TRBJ2-1, with TRBD2 matching 7 bases. Germline V CDR1 and CDR2: SGHVS, FQNEAQ. J was trimmed by 9 bases and V by 2 bases; bases with no gene match: 4. The CDR3 sequence is 13 residues long. The CDR3 protein is CASSLSSGREQFF. The DNA of the CDR3 is TGTGCCAGCAGCTTAAGTAGCGGGCGTGAGCAGTTCTTC.

This clonotype was recorded many times. CDR3 in DNA: TGTGCCAGCAGCCGTGGATTGAACACCGGGGAGCTGTTTTTT. Protein product: CASSRGLNTGELFF. This chain links TRBV3-1 with TRBJ2-2; D not certain. CDR3 length: 14 amino acids. Trimming removed 4 bases at V and 1 base at J, with 7 bases between. Germline-derived CDR1 and CDR2 are LGHDT and YNNKEL (reference sequence).

This clonotype was observed a handful of times. The chain recombines TRBV28 with TRBJ1-1, with D unresolved. Germline assignment: CDR1 MDHEN and CDR2 SYDVKM. Trimming left V 3 bases short and J 0 bases short, with 8 bases between. The CDR3 spans 14 residues. The CDR3 DNA sequence: TGTGCCAGCAGTTTTGGGTTGGTGAACACTGAAGCTTTCTTT. It translates to CASSFGLVNTEAFF. The whole variable domain, remainder taken from reference TRBV28 and TRBJ1-1, is DVKVTQSSRYLVKRTGEKVFLECVQDMDHENMFWYRQDPGLGLRLIYFSYDVKMKEKGDIPEGYSVSREKKERFSLILESASTNQTSMYLCASSFGLVNTEAFFGQGTRLTVV.

The gene calls are TRBV10-2 and TRBJ1-1; 10 bases line up with TRBD1. J was trimmed by 1 base and V by 7 bases; bases with no gene match: 3. This CDR3 has 14 residues. The germline V gene encodes CDR1 WSHSY and CDR2 SAAADI. The CDR3 sequence is CASIGTGANTEAFF. The CDR3 nucleotides read TGCGCCAGCATTGGGACAGGGGCGAACACTGAAGCTTTCTTT.

The J gene is TRBJ2-1, the V gene TRBV6-5; TRBD1 matches 9 bases. Germline assignment: CDR1 MNHEY and CDR2 SVGAGI. Trimming removed 4 bases from V and 8 bases from J; junction bases left unmatched: 9. The CDR3 length is 15 residues. CDR3 protein: CASSFWDRDQDEQFF. Written as DNA, the CDR3 is TGTGCCAGCAGTTTCTGGGACAGGGATCAGGATGAGCAGTTCTTC.

There are many counts of this clonotype. The gene calls are TRBV10-3 and TRBJ1-1; maybe TRBD1 (6 bases). V dropped 2 bases and J dropped 7 bases, with 14 bases sitting between them. The CDR3 contains 14 residues. Per the germline V gene, CDR1 is ENHRY and CDR2 is SYGVKD. CDR3 DNA: TGTGCCATCAGTGAGGGCCGGGACATGGGTGAAGCTTTCTTT. As protein: CAISEGRDMGEAFF.

The chain uses TRBV9 and TRBJ1-5; possible D gene TRBD1, 5 bases. CDR3 size: 15 residues. CDR1 and CDR2 from the germline V gene are SGDLS and YYNGEE. The germline V and J ends were trimmed by 0 bases and 3 bases, with 10 bases remaining between them. The CDR3 bases are TGTGCCAGCAGCGTAGGGGGGGGGAACAATCAGCCCCAGCATTTT. Translating it yields CASSVGGGNNQPQHF.

The chain joins TRBV12-3 or TRBV12-4 to TRBJ2-1; TRBD2 matches 15 bases. The CDR3 loop spans 16 amino acids. Germline trimming cut 6 bases from V and 5 bases from J; bases unmatched to any gene: 5. The CDR3 coding sequence is TGTGCCAGCAGAACTGGACTAGCGGGGGGGAACAATGAGCAGTTCTTC. As protein: CASRTGLAGGNNEQFF.

This clonotype was seen more than once but under ten times. The chain has TRBV5-1 and TRBJ2-1; 12 bases map to TRBD2. Germline trimming cut 5 bases from V and 8 bases from J; bases unmatched to any gene: 8. This CDR3 spans 15 amino acids. Germline assignment: CDR1 SGHRS and CDR2 YFSETQ. This CDR3 reads CASRGTSGLGDEQFF. The CDR3, as DNA: TGCGCCAGCAGAGGGACTAGCGGGCTAGGCGATGAGCAGTTCTTC.

The gene calls are TRBV6-1 and TRBJ2-6, with TRBD1 identical over 8 bases. The ends lost 5 bases at V and 0 bases at J; junction bases unmatched: 9. This CDR3 spans 18 amino acids. Per germline, CDR1 MNHNS and CDR2 SASEGT. The CDR3 DNA sequence: TGTGCCAGCAGTCATCCGGGACAGGTCCTCTCTGGGGCCAACGTCCTGACTTTC. This sequence encodes CASSHPGQVLSGANVLTF.

This clonotype was counted between two and nine times. CDR3 loop: CASSLVLSGTSGTDTQYF. The DNA for the CDR3 is TGTGCCAGCAGCTTAGTACTTTCTGGGACTAGCGGCACAGATACGCAGTATTTT. The chain links TRBV7-6 to TRBJ2-3; 10 bases agree with TRBD2. This CDR3 contains 18 residues. Germline CDR1 reads SGHVS; CDR2 reads FNYEAQ. The V and J ends lost 1 base and 1 base, in that order; junction bases with no gene match: 8. Supplemented by reference TRBV7-6 and TRBJ2-3, the full variable domain reads GAGVSQSPRYKVTKRGQDVALRCDPISGHVSLYWYRQALGQGPEFLTYFNYEAQQDKSGLPNDRFSAERPEGSISTLTIQRTEQRDSAMYRCASSLVLSGTSGTDTQYFGPGTRLTVL.

The chain couples TRBV12-3 or TRBV12-4 to TRBJ2-6; tentative D call: TRBD2 (5 bases). CDR3 length: 18 residues. Trimming took off 3 bases at V and 4 bases at J, with 19 bases between the two ends. CDR3 loop: CASSFPGLPSGGANVLTF. The CDR3, as DNA: TGTGCCAGCAGTTTCCCCGGACTGCCTTCCGGGGGGGCCAACGTCCTGACTTTC.

This clonotype was seen a few times. This chain connects TRBV5-6 to TRBJ2-3; D remains unclear. This CDR3 spans 14 amino acids. Germline-derived CDR1 and CDR2 are SGHDT and YYEEEE. Trimming took 0 bases from V and 10 from J, leaving 15 bases between them. The CDR3 loop is CASSLADAFEAQYF. The CDR3 nucleotides read TGTGCCAGCAGCTTGGCCGACGCCTTCGAGGCGCAGTATTTT.

This clonotype turned up a few times. V is TRBV27 and J is TRBJ2-7, with 7 nucleotides matching TRBD2. The CDR3 runs to 13 residues. Looked up from germline, CDR1 is MNHEY and CDR2 is SMNVEV (reference sequence). J was trimmed by 1 base and V by 7 bases; bases with no gene match: 4. This CDR3 is CASTSGGSYEQYV. In DNA form, the CDR3 reads TGTGCCAGCACCTCGGGGGGTTCCTACGAGCAGTACGTC.

The chain recombines TRBV28 with TRBJ2-5, with D perhaps matching TRBD1 (6 bases). V was shortened by 4 bases and J by 5 bases, with 11 bases between the two germline ends. Germline V gene sequence: CDR1 MDHEN, CDR2 SYDVKM. This CDR3 comprises 13 residues. In DNA form, the CDR3 reads TGTGCCAGCAGTTCCGGACAGTACGAGACCCAGTACTTC. Its protein is CASSSGQYETQYF.

The CDR3 is CATSVRGNTEAFF. CDR3 coding DNA: TGTGCCACCAGCGTTCGAGGGAACACTGAAGCTTTCTTT. The J gene is TRBJ1-1, the V gene TRBV6-2 or TRBV6-3, with D unclear. The CDR3 sequence is 13 residues long. Trimming left V 10 bases short and J 1 base short, with 13 bases between. Germline V gene sequence: CDR1 MNHEY, CDR2 SVGEGT.

The rearrangement uses TRBV19 and TRBJ2-4, with TRBD2 matching over 7 bases. The ends lost 3 bases at V and 0 bases at J; junction bases unmatched: 8. CDR1 and CDR2 from the germline V gene are LNHDA and SQIVND (reference sequence). The CDR3 loop spans 17 amino acids. The CDR3, as DNA: TGTGCCAGTAGTATCTCCCGGGACTATTCAGCCAAAAACATTCAGTACTTC. Encoded protein: CASSISRDYSAKNIQYF.

This clonotype was observed many times. The chain's CDR3 is CAISDYAYRSSYNEQFF. In nucleotides, the CDR3 is TGTGCCATCAGTGACTATGCATACCGGAGCTCCTACAATGAGCAGTTCTTC. The chain carries TRBV10-3 and TRBJ2-1; D gene unclear. The CDR3 loop spans 17 amino acids. V lost 3 bases, J lost 0 bases, and 15 bases lay in between. Germline-derived CDR1 and CDR2 are ENHRY and SYGVKD.

CDR3 protein: CASSDRTSGRAEQYF. The CDR3 DNA sequence: TGTGCCAGTAGTGACCGGACTAGCGGGAGGGCCGAGCAGTACTTC. The chain joins TRBV19 to TRBJ2-7, with 15 bases identical to TRBD2. J was trimmed by 6 bases and V by 5 bases; bases with no gene match: 5. CDR3 size: 15 residues. CDR1 is LNHDA and CDR2 is SQIVND in the germline V gene (reference sequence).

A few counts support this clonotype. The chain combines TRBV11-3 with TRBJ1-2, with a weak D call TRBD1 (6 bases). Trimming shortened V by 5 bases and J by 4 bases, and 14 bases separated the two germline ends. Germline CDR1 and CDR2: SGHNT and YENEEA. The CDR3 contains 14 residues. The CDR3, as DNA: TGTGCCAGCAGCCTCAACAGGGATGGCTATGGCTACACCTTC. Residues: CASSLNRDGYGYTF.

This clonotype has at least ten counts. The chain uses TRBV7-6 and TRBJ2-2, with 8 bases matching TRBD2. Germline V lookup: CDR1 SGHVS, CDR2 FNYEAQ. J was trimmed by 6 bases and V by 2 bases; bases with no gene match: 11. The CDR3 length is 17 residues. CDR3 coding DNA: TGTGCCAGCAGCTTAAGGGGAGCGGGAGAAGGGCCCGGGGAGCTGTTTTTT. Translating it yields CASSLRGAGEGPGELFF.

CDR3 coding DNA: TGTGCCAGCAGCCCCATACCGAGACAGGTGAACACTGAAGCTTTCTTT. Encoded protein: CASSPIPRQVNTEAFF. The chain uses TRBV11-3 and TRBJ1-1, with a possible D match to TRBD1 (6 bases). With 5 bases removed from V and 0 bases from J, the gap between germline ends came to 16 bases. The CDR3 length is 16 residues. Germline V gives CDR1 SGHNT, CDR2 YENEEA.

This rearrangement joins TRBV20-1 to TRBJ2-7; D uncertain. Per the germline V gene, CDR1 is DFQATT and CDR2 is SNEGSKA (reference sequence). Trimming pared 1 base from V and 11 bases from J, leaving 12 bases between. The CDR3 runs to 11 residues. CDR3 nucleotide sequence: TGCAGTGCTAGAGTAGGCACAGCAGAGTACGTC. Protein product: CSARVGTAEYV.

The V call is TRBV5-1, the J call TRBJ2-7; D not resolved. The length of the CDR3 is 13 residues. Trimming pared 0 bases from V and 2 bases from J, leaving 6 bases between. Looked up from germline, CDR1 is SGHRS and CDR2 is YFSETQ. CDR3 amino acids: CASSLEGTYEQYV. The CDR3 DNA reads TGCGCCAGCAGCTTGGAGGGTACCTACGAGCAGTACGTC.

This chain connects TRBV29-1 to TRBJ2-1; 11 bases are a match to TRBD2. With V trimmed by 3 bases and J by 7 bases, 5 bases remained unmatched. The CDR3 has 14 amino acids. In germline, CDR1 is SQVTM, CDR2 ANQGSEA. The CDR3 nucleotides are TGCAGCGTTGATATAGCGGGAGGGGGGAATGAGCAGTTCTTC. It is translated as CSVDIAGGGNEQFF.

The chain joins TRBV12-3 or TRBV12-4 to TRBJ2-3; 12 positions agree with TRBD2. This CDR3 has 19 amino acids. The V gene end was trimmed by 11 bases and the J gene end by 0 bases; junction bases not matched to a gene: 18. The CDR3: CAFSSSRLAGAPSTDTQYF. Here the CDR3 DNA reads TGTGCCTTCAGTTCCAGCCGACTAGCGGGGGCACCTAGCACAGATACGCAGTATTTT.